This T cell receptor beta chain was identified during a study of T-cell memory formation after mild COVID-19. General study points: Several responding clones turned up in pre-infection memory, indicating that cross-reactive memory may have taken part.

About this clonotype itself: The antigen remains unidentified.

Germline V gene data show CDR1 as LGHDT and CDR2 as YNNKEL (reference sequence). V was clipped by 4 bases and J by 0 bases; unmatched bases: 11. CDR3 length equals 18 residues. TCRdb passed the 5' RACE reads through MiXCR, listing each CDR3 protein once. The sample contains roughly 150,000 distinct CDR3 sequences, roughly 13% of which appear only once. Material: PBMCs or a T cell subset sorted from them (not recorded which). The TCR was taken from a man between 18 and 29 years old who had mild COVID-19 (a few samples of this study predate the infection). Cell type and time point are not known. This chain joins TRBV3-1 and TRBJ2-2, with 7 positions matching TRBD2. The DNA of the CDR3 is TGTGCCAGCAGCCTTGGACTAGTACGGTCGGCGAACACCGGGGAGCTGTTTTTT. Its protein product is CASSLGLVRSANTGELFF.